The T cell receptor beta chain described here comes from a study of blood T cells in healthy people across ages. Alongside a J-beta primer mix, a sample-barcoded 5' primer served in a second PCR lasting about 7 to 12 cycles. TCRdb called the 5' RACE reads again in MiXCR, with one record for every CDR3 protein. The sample shows hundreds of thousands of distinct CDR3 sequences, about 34% of them seen only once. CDR3 length: 15 amino acids. Germline trimming cut 5 bases from V and 7 bases from J; bases unmatched to any gene: 7. Looked up from germline, CDR1 is MNHEY and CDR2 is SVGAGI. The rearrangement joins TRBV6-5 to TRBJ2-1; 11 bases match TRBD1. What was sequenced was blood. This TCR was sampled from a young man in good health. The CDR3 nucleotides are TGTGCCAGCAGTCTCGGACAGGGGGCTTCGAATGAGCAGTTCTTC. It specifies CASSLGQGASNEQFF.